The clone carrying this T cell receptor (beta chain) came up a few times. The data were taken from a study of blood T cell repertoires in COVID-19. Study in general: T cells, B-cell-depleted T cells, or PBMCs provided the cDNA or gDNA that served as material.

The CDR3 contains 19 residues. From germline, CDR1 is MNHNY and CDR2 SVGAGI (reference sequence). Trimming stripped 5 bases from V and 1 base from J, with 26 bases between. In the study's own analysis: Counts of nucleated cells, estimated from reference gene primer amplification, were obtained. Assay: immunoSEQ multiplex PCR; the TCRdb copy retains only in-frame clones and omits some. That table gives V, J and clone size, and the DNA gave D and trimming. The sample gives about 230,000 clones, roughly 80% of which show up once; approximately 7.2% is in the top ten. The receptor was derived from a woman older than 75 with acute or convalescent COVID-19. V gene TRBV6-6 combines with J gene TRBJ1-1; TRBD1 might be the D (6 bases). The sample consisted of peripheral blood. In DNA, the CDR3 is TGTGCCAGCAGTCGCCTCCTGGGACATTTCAGACCCGAGAACACTGAAGCTTTCTTT. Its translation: CASSRLLGHFRPENTEAFF.